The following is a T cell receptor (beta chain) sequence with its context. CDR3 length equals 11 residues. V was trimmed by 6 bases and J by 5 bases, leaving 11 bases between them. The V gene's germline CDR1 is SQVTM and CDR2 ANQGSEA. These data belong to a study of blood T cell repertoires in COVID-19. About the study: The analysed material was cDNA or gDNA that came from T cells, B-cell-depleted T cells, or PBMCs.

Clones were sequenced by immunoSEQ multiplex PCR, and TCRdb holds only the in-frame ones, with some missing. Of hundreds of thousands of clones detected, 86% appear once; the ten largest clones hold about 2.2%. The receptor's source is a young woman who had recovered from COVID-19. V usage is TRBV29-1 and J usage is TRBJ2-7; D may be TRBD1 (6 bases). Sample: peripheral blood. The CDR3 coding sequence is TGCAGCGTCGTACACAGGGACGAGCAGTACTTC. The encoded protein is CSVVHRDEQYF.